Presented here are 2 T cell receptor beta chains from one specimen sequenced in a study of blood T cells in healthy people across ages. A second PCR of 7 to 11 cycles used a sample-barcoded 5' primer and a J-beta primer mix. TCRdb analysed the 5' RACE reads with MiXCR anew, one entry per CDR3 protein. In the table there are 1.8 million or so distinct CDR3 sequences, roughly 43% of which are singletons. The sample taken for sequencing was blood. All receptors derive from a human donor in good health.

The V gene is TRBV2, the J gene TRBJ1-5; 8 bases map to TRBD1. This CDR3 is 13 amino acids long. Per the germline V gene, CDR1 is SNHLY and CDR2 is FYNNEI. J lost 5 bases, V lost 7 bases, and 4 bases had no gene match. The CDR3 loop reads CASIQGAHQPQHF. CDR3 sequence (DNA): TGTGCCAGCATCCAGGGGGCTCATCAGCCCCAGCATTTT.

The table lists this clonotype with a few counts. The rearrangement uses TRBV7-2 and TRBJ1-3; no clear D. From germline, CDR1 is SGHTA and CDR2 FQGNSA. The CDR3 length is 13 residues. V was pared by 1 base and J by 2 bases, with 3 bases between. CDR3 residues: CASSLVPGNTIYF. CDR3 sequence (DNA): TGTGCCAGCAGCTTAGTTCCTGGAAACACCATATATTTT.